Listed below are T cell receptor beta chains from one sample, sequenced in a study of glioma-infiltrating T cells after dendritic cell vaccination. Assay: immunoSEQ multiplex PCR; the TCRdb copy retains only in-frame clones and omits some. The data contain 90,000 or so clones, around four fifths of them singletons. Sequenced material: blood, taken after dendritic cell vaccination. These receptors were collected from a human donor with glioblastoma. The CDR3 runs from the conserved cysteine through the conserved F or W. D genes are given only for firm matches. Clone sizes are given selectively: once, few, many, or a class where the clone is expanded.

j_gene | v_gene | d_gene | abundance | len | CDR3aa | CDR3nt
TRBJ2-7 | TRBV13 | . | . | 16 | CASSLAVSGPPYEQYF | TGTGCCAGCAGCTTAGCTGTATCAGGGCCCCCCTACGAGCAGTACTTC
TRBJ2-7 | TRBV29-1 | TRBD1 | . | 14 | CSVDRTGDSYEQYF | TGCAGCGTTGACCGGACAGGAGATTCCTACGAGCAGTACTTC
TRBJ1-1 | TRBV6-1 | . | . | 13 | CASSFREDTEAFF | TGTGCCAGCAGTTTCAGGGAGGACACTGAAGCTTTCTTT
TRBJ1-5 | TRBV6-1 | TRBD1 | . | 15 | CASSLDRGRDQPQHF | TGTGCCAGCAGTCTGGACAGGGGGAGGGATCAGCCCCAGCATTTT
TRBJ1-3 | TRBV7-9 | . | few | 15 | CASSLVVVSGNTIYF | TGTGCCAGCAGCTTAGTAGTAGTCTCTGGAAACACCATATATTTT
TRBJ2-1 | TRBV7-2 | TRBD2 | . | 16 | CASSLVSSGRRNEQFF | TGTGCCAGCAGCTTAGTCTCTAGCGGGAGGAGGAATGAGCAGTTCTTC
TRBJ1-2 | TRBV12-5 | . | . | 12 | CATTDRFYGYTF | TGTGCTACCACGGACAGATTCTATGGCTACACCTTC
TRBJ2-5 | TRBV18 | TRBD1 | . | 16 | CASSPYRTGGKETQYF | TGTGCCAGCTCACCTTATCGGACAGGGGGAAAAGAGACCCAGTACTTC
TRBJ2-1 | TRBV5-4 | TRBD2 | few | 16 | CASSPIWTSGVNEQFF | TGTGCCAGCAGCCCGATTTGGACTAGCGGGGTGAATGAGCAGTTCTTC
TRBJ1-1 | TRBV7-9 | . | . | 12 | CASSLQQSEAFF | TGTGCCAGCAGCCTCCAACAGTCTGAAGCTTTCTTT
TRBJ1-6 | TRBV30 | TRBD1 | . | 20 | CAWSVRTGPSKDDYNSPLHF | TGTGCCTGGAGTGTAAGGACAGGGCCTTCCAAAGATGATTATAATTCACCCCTCCACTTT
TRBJ1-5 | TRBV5-1 | . | once | 14 | CASSLVREDQPQHF | TGCGCCAGCAGCTTGGTAAGGGAGGACCAGCCCCAGCATTTT
TRBJ2-3 | TRBV2 | . | . | 11 | CARQGTDTQYF | TGTGCCAGACAGGGTACAGATACGCAGTATTTT
TRBJ2-2 | TRBV19 | TRBD1 | . | 17 | CASNGVVGTGDTGELFF | TGTGCCAGTAATGGCGTCGTTGGGACAGGGGACACCGGGGAGCTGTTTTTT
TRBJ2-2 | TRBV2 | . | . | 13 | CASSLAWTGELFF | TGTGCCAGCAGTTTAGCCTGGACCGGGGAGCTGTTTTTT
TRBJ2-1 | TRBV2 | TRBD2 | . | 19 | CASSEVRGLAGLSHNEQFF | TGTGCCAGCAGTGAAGTGAGGGGACTAGCGGGGCTATCACACAATGAGCAGTTCTTC
TRBJ2-1 | TRBV14 | . | . | 14 | CASSPGVMVNEQFF | TGTGCCAGCAGCCCGGGGGTTATGGTGAATGAGCAGTTCTTC
TRBJ2-4 | TRBV6-5 | . | . | 15 | CASTLRPGIKNIQYF | TGTGCCAGCACGTTACGTCCGGGAATCAAAAACATTCAGTACTTC
TRBJ2-7 | TRBV5-6 | . | . | 14 | CTSSFPTVDYEQYF | TGTACCAGCAGCTTCCCGACTGTGGACTACGAGCAGTACTTC
TRBJ2-2 | TRBV10-3 | TRBD2 | . | 17 | CAISDRGGGGDTGELFF | TGTGCCATCAGTGACCGTGGCGGGGGAGGGGACACCGGGGAGCTGTTTTTT
TRBJ2-3 | TRBV9 | . | . | 15 | CASSTTRANTDTQYF | TGTGCCAGCAGCACCACGAGGGCCAACACAGATACGCAGTATTTT
TRBJ2-7 | TRBV5-4 | . | . | 15 | CASSSDRRGVYEQYF | TGTGCCAGCAGCTCGGACAGGCGGGGAGTCTACGAGCAGTACTTC
TRBJ1-4 | TRBV5-1 | . | . | 14 | CASSLSEPNEKLFF | TGCGCCAGCAGCTTGAGCGAGCCTAATGAAAAACTGTTTTTT
TRBJ1-1 | TRBV5-6 | TRBD1 | . | 14 | CASSFIGTGEKAFF | TGTGCCAGCAGCTTCATTGGGACAGGGGAAAAAGCTTTCTTT
TRBJ1-3 | TRBV10-3 | TRBD1 | . | 17 | CAIGTSQGGLSGNTIYF | TGTGCCATCGGAACCTCACAGGGGGGCCTCTCTGGAAACACCATATATTTT
TRBJ1-3 | TRBV2 | . | once | 11 | CASSPGSTIYF | TGTGCCAGTTCCCCGGGGAGCACCATATATTTT
TRBJ2-3 | TRBV30 | . | . | 16 | CAWSVPDFEGADTQYF | TGTGCCTGGAGTGTACCCGACTTTGAGGGCGCAGATACGCAGTATTTT
TRBJ2-5 | TRBV7-8 | TRBD1 | . | 17 | CASSNLKRDRVKETQYF | TGTGCCAGCAGTAACCTAAAGCGGGACAGGGTTAAAGAGACCCAGTACTTC
TRBJ1-2 | TRBV6-5 | . | . | 15 | CASGNIPLAGHGYTF | TGTGCCAGCGGAAATATACCGCTGGCAGGGCACGGCTACACCTTC
TRBJ1-1 | TRBV5-1 | . | . | 15 | CASRIANRKNTEAFF | TGCGCCAGCAGGATCGCCAACAGGAAGAACACTGAAGCTTTCTTT
TRBJ1-1 | TRBV9 | . | . | 13 | CASTQGMNTEAFF | TGTGCCAGCACCCAGGGCATGAACACTGAAGCTTTCTTT
TRBJ1-1 | TRBV7-9 | . | . | 15 | CASSLLAGTPAEAFF | TGTGCCAGCAGCCTCCTCGCTGGGACACCGGCCGAAGCTTTCTTT
TRBJ2-2 | TRBV10-3 | TRBD1 | . | 14 | CAIRPGQGFGELFF | TGTGCCATCAGGCCGGGACAGGGGTTCGGGGAGCTGTTTTTT
TRBJ2-7 | TRBV5-6 | . | . | 13 | CASSLGTGVQQYF | TGTGCCAGCAGCTTGGGTACGGGGGTCCAGCAGTACTTC
TRBJ1-1 | TRBV19 | . | . | 13 | CASSIVGLAEAFF | TGTGCCAGTAGTATTGTGGGCCTCGCTGAAGCTTTCTTT
TRBJ2-3 | TRBV7-2 | . | . | 14 | CASSPPPLRDTQYF | TGTGCCAGCAGCCCGCCCCCCTTGCGAGATACGCAGTATTTT
TRBJ2-1 | TRBV7-8 | TRBD2 | . | 15 | CASSSSGTSADEQFF | TGTGCCAGCAGCTCATCGGGGACTAGCGCAGATGAGCAGTTCTTC
TRBJ1-3 | TRBV10-3 | . | few | 14 | CAIHPSGGKNTIYF | TGTGCCATCCACCCATCTGGGGGGAAGAACACCATATATTTT
TRBJ2-7 | TRBV5-1 | TRBD1 | few | 15 | CASSLGGTGFNEQYF | TGCGCCAGCAGCTTGGGAGGGACAGGATTCAACGAGCAGTACTTC
TRBJ2-2 | TRBV6-5 | . | . | 15 | CASSSQGWDTGELFF | TGTGCCAGCAGTTCCCAGGGTTGGGACACCGGGGAGCTGTTTTTT
TRBJ2-1 | TRBV5-4 | TRBD2 | few | 16 | CASSLAGLAGFHEQFF | TGTGCCAGCAGCTTGGCGGGACTAGCGGGATTTCATGAGCAGTTCTTC
TRBJ2-5 | TRBV5-1 | . | . | 13 | CASSSRPRETQYF | TGCGCCAGCAGCTCGAGGCCGAGGGAGACCCAGTACTTC
TRBJ2-1 | TRBV6-1 | . | . | 14 | CASSREYSYNEQFF | TGTGCCAGCTCTCGGGAGTACTCCTACAATGAGCAGTTCTTC
TRBJ1-6 | TRBV27 | . | . | 13 | CASGLAGNSPLHF | TGTGCCAGTGGACTTGCTGGAAATTCACCCCTCCACTTT
TRBJ2-2 | TRBV5-1 | . | . | 17 | CASSSYRTEDYTGELFF | TGCGCCAGCAGCTCTTATAGGACAGAGGATTACACCGGGGAGCTGTTTTTT
TRBJ2-2 | TRBV6-5 | . | . | 15 | CASRTAALNTGELFF | TGTGCCAGCAGGACCGCAGCGTTGAACACCGGGGAGCTGTTTTTT
TRBJ2-3 | TRBV5-1 | . | . | 15 | CASGKQGGETDTQYF | TGCGCCAGCGGCAAACAGGGTGGGGAAACAGATACGCAGTATTTT
TRBJ2-1 | TRBV18 | TRBD2 | . | 15 | CASSPISGSTNEQFF | TGTGCCAGCTCACCAATAAGCGGGAGTACCAATGAGCAGTTCTTC
TRBJ1-2 | TRBV27 | TRBD1 | . | 15 | CASSLGQGATYGYTF | TGTGCCAGCAGTTTGGGACAGGGGGCGACCTATGGCTACACCTTC
TRBJ1-1 | TRBV2 | . | . | 14 | CASSESGRNTEAFF | TGTGCCAGCAGTGAATCTGGGAGGAACACTGAAGCTTTCTTT
TRBJ1-3 | TRBV7-9 | . | . | 15 | CASSPEGRSGNTIYF | TGTGCCAGCAGCCCCGAGGGTCGCTCTGGAAACACCATATATTTT
TRBJ1-2 | TRBV19 | TRBD1 | . | 13 | CASGRDRGDGYTF | TGTGCCAGTGGGAGGGACAGGGGAGATGGCTACACCTTC
TRBJ1-4 | TRBV18 | . | once | 14 | CASSPMQTNEKLFF | TGTGCCAGCTCACCGATGCAGACTAATGAAAAACTGTTTTTT
TRBJ1-1 | TRBV6-6 | . | . | 14 | CASSPSGGDTEAFF | TGTGCCAGCAGCCCGTCGGGGGGGGACACTGAAGCTTTCTTT
TRBJ2-1 | TRBV7-2 | TRBD2 | . | 15 | CASSLVAGGLNEQFF | TGTGCCAGCAGCTTAGTGGCGGGGGGGCTAAATGAGCAGTTCTTC